A selection of T cell receptor beta chains follows, all from one sample in a study of blood T cells in healthy people across ages. A single record per CDR3 protein comes from TCRdb applying MiXCR to the 5' RACE reads. The data contain roughly 1.5 million distinct CDR3 sequences, less than 45% of them seen just once; the ten biggest clones take up 4%. The material sequenced was blood. These receptors came from a woman aged 18-35 years in good health. CDR3s include the opening cysteine and the closing phenylalanine or tryptophan. A D gene is named only where the DNA matches it firmly. Not every row has a clone size; where given, it reads once, few, many or a size class.

>15|TRBJ2-1|-|TRBD2|TRBV27
CASSSAAGLYNEQFF
TGTGCCAGCAGTTCTGCAGCGGGACTCTACAATGAGCAGTTCTTC
>16|TRBJ2-5|-|-|TRBV28
CASRKWGRTLQETQYF
TGTGCCAGCAGAAAATGGGGACGGACTCTTCAAGAGACCCAGTACTTC
>18|TRBJ1-1|few|TRBD1|TRBV4-1
CASSQASPAGGTNTEAFF
TGCGCCAGCAGCCAAGCATCCCCGGCAGGGGGTACGAACACTGAAGCTTTCTTT
>13|TRBJ2-4|-|-|TRBV10-3
CAISESGGNIQYF
TGTGCCATCAGTGAGTCTGGCGGGAACATTCAGTACTTC
>15|TRBJ2-3|-|-|TRBV2
CASRAGDTSTDAQYF
TGTGCCAGCAGAGCGGGCGATACTAGCACAGATGCGCAGTATTTT
>14|TRBJ2-1|once|-|TRBV7-6
CASSAQRRDNEQFF
TGTGCCAGCAGCGCTCAGCGGAGGGACAATGAGCAGTTCTTC
>12|TRBJ2-1|-|-|TRBV29-1
CSVAQAYNEQFF
TGCAGCGTTGCACAGGCCTACAATGAGCAGTTCTTC
>15|TRBJ2-7|-|-|TRBV5-1
CASSLLPSMSYEQYF
TGCGCCAGCAGCTTGCTTCCTAGTATGTCCTACGAGCAGTACTTC
>14|TRBJ1-4|-|-|TRBV5-1
CASSLTGFNEKLFF
TGCGCCAGCAGCTTGACAGGGTTCAATGAAAAACTGTTTTTT
>14|TRBJ2-1|-|TRBD2|TRBV9
CASSFSGRVNEQFF
TGTGCCAGCAGCTTCAGCGGGAGGGTTAATGAGCAGTTCTTC
>15|TRBJ1-6|-|-|TRBV5-1
CASSRTVEGNSPLHF
TGCGCCAGCAGCCGGACAGTCGAGGGGAATTCACCCCTCCACTTT
>13|TRBJ2-2|-|-|TRBV11-2
CASSRDPDRQLFF
TGTGCCAGCAGCCGGGACCCGGATAGACAGCTGTTTTTT
>14|TRBJ2-5|-|-|TRBV9
CASSVGRGLETQYF
TGTGCCAGCAGCGTAGGGAGGGGACTGGAGACCCAGTACTTC
>14|TRBJ2-5|many|TRBD2|TRBV2
CASSERTRGETQYF
TGTGCCAGCAGTGAACGGACTAGAGGGGAGACCCAGTACTTC
>16|TRBJ2-3|-|-|TRBV9
CASSVAGGFSTDTQYF
TGTGCCAGCAGCGTAGCGGGGGGCTTCAGCACAGATACGCAGTATTTT
>12|TRBJ2-7|-|-|TRBV12-5
CASGSRGLEQYF
TGTGCTAGTGGTTCCCGGGGCTTAGAGCAGTACTTC
>18|TRBJ2-3|few|-|TRBV7-3
CASSLRARSATNPYTQYF
TGTGCCAGCAGCTTAAGGGCCCGTTCAGCCACAAATCCATATACGCAGTATTTT
>17|TRBJ2-5|-|TRBD2|TRBV29-1
CSVEGLAVPRYQETQYF
TGCAGCGTAGAGGGACTAGCGGTCCCGAGGTACCAAGAGACCCAGTACTTC
>16|TRBJ1-2|-|-|TRBV5-1
CASSLLRGAVNYGYTF
TGCGCCAGCAGCTTGTTACGGGGCGCAGTCAACTATGGCTACACCTTC
>14|TRBJ1-6|few|-|TRBV11-2
CASSHRRENSPLHF
TGTGCCAGCAGCCACAGAAGGGAAAATTCACCCCTCCACTTT
>13|TRBJ1-2|-|-|TRBV5-1
CASSSFRLGGYTF
TGCGCCAGCAGCTCCTTCCGATTGGGAGGCTACACCTTC
>12|TRBJ2-5|-|-|TRBV29-1
CSVAPFPNEQYF
TGCAGCGTTGCCCCGTTCCCCAATGAGCAGTACTTC
>12|TRBJ2-7|-|-|TRBV18
CASSELFYEQYF
TGTGCCAGCTCAGAACTATTCTACGAGCAGTACTTC
>15|TRBJ2-1|-|-|TRBV27
CASSSGTYSYNEQFF
TGTGCCAGCAGTTCAGGGACGTACTCCTACAATGAGCAGTTCTTC
>16|TRBJ2-5|few|TRBD1|TRBV12-3/TRBV12-4
CASRGQGVGDQETQYF
TGTGCCAGCAGGGGACAGGGGGTAGGAGACCAAGAGACCCAGTACTTC
>14|TRBJ2-1|-|TRBD2|TRBV20-1
CSATSTSVPQQWFF
TGCAGTGCTACCTCCACTAGCGTTCCCCAACAATGGTTCTTC
>12|TRBJ2-1|few|-|TRBV29-1
CSVEEGVNEQFF
TGCAGCGTTGAGGAAGGGGTTAATGAGCAGTTCTTC
>15|TRBJ2-1|-|-|TRBV27
CASSLSSQGGYEQFF
TGTGCCAGCAGTTTATCTAGTCAGGGAGGCTACGAGCAGTTCTTC
>13|TRBJ2-7|-|-|TRBV4-1
CASSREGLYEQYF
TGCGCCAGCAGCCGTGAAGGGTTATACGAGCAGTACTTC
>15|TRBJ2-3|few|TRBD2|TRBV20-1
CSARRLREGLYTQYF
TGCAGTGCTAGACGCTTGCGGGAGGGCCTATATACGCAGTATTTT
>11|TRBJ2-5|few|TRBD1|TRBV29-1
CSVGQYETQYF
TGCAGCGTGGGACAGTATGAGACCCAGTACTTC
>13|TRBJ2-3|-|-|TRBV6-6
CASSWEATDTQYF
TGTGCCAGCAGTTGGGAGGCCACAGATACGCAGTATTTT
>15|TRBJ1-1|-|TRBD1|TRBV9
CASSPRTGANTEAFF
TGTGCCAGCAGTCCCCGGACAGGAGCGAACACTGAAGCTTTCTTT
>14|TRBJ2-7|-|TRBD1|TRBV10-3
CAISEGRGPFEQYF
TGTGCCATCAGTGAGGGCAGGGGGCCTTTCGAGCAGTACTTC
>15|TRBJ1-2|-|-|TRBV12-3/TRBV12-4
CASSFALTVPSGYTF
TGTGCCAGCAGCTTTGCTTTGACAGTGCCGAGTGGCTACACCTTC
>12|TRBJ2-5|-|TRBD1|TRBV29-1
CSVPTGWETQYF
TGCAGCGTTCCGACAGGGTGGGAGACCCAGTACTTC
>14|TRBJ1-4|-|-|TRBV2
CASRPGHSNEKLFF
TGTGCCAGCAGACCGGGACACTCTAATGAAAAACTGTTTTTT
>16|TRBJ1-1|few|-|TRBV7-2
CASSLDAGGFNTEAFF
TGTGCCAGCAGCTTAGATGCCGGGGGCTTTAACACTGAAGCTTTCTTT
>16|TRBJ2-7|-|TRBD2|TRBV20-1
CSARDVRLALSYEQYF
TGCAGTGCTAGAGATGTTCGACTAGCGCTCTCCTACGAGCAGTACTTC
>13|TRBJ2-7|-|-|TRBV7-9
CASSLGSASEQYF
TGTGCCAGCAGCTTAGGGTCAGCTTCCGAGCAGTACTTC
>16|TRBJ2-2|-|TRBD2|TRBV5-1
CASSMTSGGNTGELFF
TGCGCCAGCAGCATGACTAGCGGGGGGAACACCGGGGAGCTGTTTTTT
>13|TRBJ1-2|-|-|TRBV12-5
CASGSLPGSGYTF
TGTGCTAGTGGTTCACTCCCGGGTAGCGGCTACACCTTC
>15|TRBJ2-3|-|-|TRBV4-3
CASSQDGEPPNTQYF
TGCGCCAGCAGCCAAGATGGAGAACCGCCGAATACGCAGTATTTT
>15|TRBJ2-1|-|-|TRBV27
CASSFSIRGHDEQFF
TGTGCCAGCAGTTTTAGTATCCGGGGACACGATGAGCAGTTCTTC
>17|TRBJ1-2|few|-|TRBV7-3
CASSEALGGYGSYGYTF
TGTGCCAGCAGCGAGGCCTTAGGGGGGTACGGTAGCTATGGCTACACCTTC
>14|TRBJ2-1|-|TRBD1|TRBV29-1
CSVVRDRGPNEQFF
TGCAGCGTTGTCCGGGACAGGGGACCCAATGAGCAGTTCTTC
>16|TRBJ2-1|-|TRBD2|TRBV3-1
CASSPLAGGLDNEQFF
TGTGCCAGCAGCCCCCTAGCGGGAGGGCTTGACAATGAGCAGTTCTTC
>13|TRBJ2-1|many|-|TRBV7-9
CASSLVEYNEQFF
TGTGCCAGCAGCTTAGTCGAATACAATGAGCAGTTCTTC
>16|TRBJ2-1|-|-|TRBV4-2
CASSQGHRALRNEQFF
TGTGCCAGCAGCCAAGGACACAGGGCCCTCAGGAATGAGCAGTTCTTC
>12|TRBJ2-5|many|-|TRBV10-3
CAIRGSGETQYF
TGTGCCATCAGGGGGTCTGGAGAGACCCAGTACTTC
>14|TRBJ2-7|-|-|TRBV4-2
CASSPGLLGYEQYF
TGTGCCAGCAGCCCTGGACTGTTGGGCTACGAGCAGTACTTC
>13|TRBJ2-7|-|TRBD2|TRBV30
CAWSGTMAYEQYF
TGTGCCTGGTCCGGGACTATGGCCTACGAGCAGTACTTC
>13|TRBJ1-6|few|-|TRBV4-3
CASSQYGQSPLHF
TGCGCCAGCAGCCAATACGGGCAATCACCCCTCCACTTT
>13|TRBJ2-4|few|TRBD2|TRBV7-2
CASSLGYGGEQYF
TGTGCCAGCAGCTTAGGCTATGGGGGGGAGCAGTACTTC
>18|TRBJ2-1|-|TRBD2|TRBV15
CATSRDLRGAGGLDEQFF
TGTGCCACCAGCAGAGATCTCAGAGGAGCGGGAGGGTTGGATGAGCAGTTCTTC
>15|TRBJ2-5|-|TRBD2|TRBV6-5
CASSYLTSHSETQYF
TGTGCCAGCAGTTACCTGACTAGCCACTCAGAGACCCAGTACTTC
>15|TRBJ1-2|few|-|TRBV6-2/TRBV6-3
CASSYSKSGGNGYTF
TGTGCCAGCAGTTACTCGAAATCCGGGGGCAATGGCTACACCTTC